This is a list of T cell receptor beta chains from one sample in a study of radiation and T cells in renal cell carcinoma. TCRdb keeps only in-frame clones here, not all; method: immunoSEQ multiplex PCR. The sample has approximately 49,000 clones; approximately 80% are singletons. Specimen: blood, collected from a patient whose treatment included radiotherapy and nephrectomy. The receptors here all came from a woman aged 70-85 years with renal cell carcinoma. Both conserved end residues are part of each CDR3. Fields, in order: V gene, D gene, clone size, J gene, CDR3 DNA, CDR3 protein. D genes are given only for firm matches. Some rows mark clone size as missing; the rest say once, few, many or name a class of expanded clone.

TRBV7-9	TRBD1	few	TRBJ2-3	TGTGCCAGCAGGGAGACAGGGGGGACAGATACGCAGTATTTT	CASRETGGTDTQYF
TRBV15	-	-	TRBJ1-6	TGTGCCACCAGCAGAGATATAAGGGACTCACCCCTCCACTTT	CATSRDIRDSPLHF
TRBV2	TRBD2	-	TRBJ2-7	TGTGCCAGCAGACCCGGGACTAGCGGGGTCTACGAGCAGTACTTC	CASRPGTSGVYEQYF
TRBV27	TRBD1	once	TRBJ1-2	TGTGCCAGCAGTTTCAACCGGGGACAGGGAAATGGCTACACCTTC	CASSFNRGQGNGYTF
TRBV2	-	-	TRBJ2-5	TGTGCCAGCAGTGGGGACATGGAGACCCAGTACTTC	CASSGDMETQYF
TRBV5-4	-	few	TRBJ2-3	TGTGCCAGCAGCCGGATCTTTAAGGACGCAGATACGCAGTATTTT	CASSRIFKDADTQYF
TRBV10-1	-	-	TRBJ2-7	TGCGCCAGCAGTGAGTCGAGGGCGGGGAAAACCTACGAGCAGTACTTC	CASSESRAGKTYEQYF
TRBV5-4	TRBD1	-	TRBJ1-2	TGTGCCAGCAGCCGGACAGGGGACTATGGCTACACCTTC	CASSRTGDYGYTF
TRBV13	-	-	TRBJ1-2	TGTGCCAGCAGCGCGACAGGAGAGGGCTATGGCTACACCTTC	CASSATGEGYGYTF
TRBV6-5	-	-	TRBJ2-3	TGTGCCAGCAGTTATCTGGCGGGACGCACAGATACGCAGTATTTT	CASSYLAGRTDTQYF
TRBV19	TRBD2	-	TRBJ2-2	TGTGCCAGTCCCGATAGCGGGGGGTGGACCGGGGAGCTGTTTTTT	CASPDSGGWTGELFF
TRBV7-2	-	once	TRBJ1-6	TGTGCCAGCGGAAGCTCCTATAATTCACCCCTCCACTTT	CASGSSYNSPLHF
TRBV10-3	TRBD2	once	TRBJ2-3	TGTGCCATCAGTGAGTCGATATTGACTAGCGGTCAGTCCACAGATACGCAGTATTTT	CAISESILTSGQSTDTQYF
TRBV13	-	-	TRBJ1-2	TGTGCCAGCAGCCGAACCGGGGGCTATGGCTACACCTTC	CASSRTGGYGYTF
TRBV6-5	-	-	TRBJ1-3	TGTGCCAGCAGTTACGACAGCTCTGGAAACACCATATATTTT	CASSYDSSGNTIYF
TRBV5-1	TRBD2	-	TRBJ2-7	TGCGCCAGCAGCTTGGCGGCTAGCGGGAGGGGAGAGCAGTACTTC	CASSLAASGRGEQYF
TRBV7-2	-	-	TRBJ2-5	TGTGCCAGCAGCCCCTCCGCCGCCCGGCGAGAGACCCAGTACTTC	CASSPSAARRETQYF
TRBV7-2	TRBD2	-	TRBJ2-7	TGTGCCAGCAGCCCAAAGACTAGCGAGTACGAGCAGTACTTC	CASSPKTSEYEQYF
TRBV18	-	-	TRBJ2-7	TGTGCCAGCTCACAGGTAAACTCCCCGTCGGAGCAGTACTTC	CASSQVNSPSEQYF
TRBV7-9	-	-	TRBJ1-2	TGTGCCAGCAGCTTATGGGGCCTACCTACGGATGGCTACACCTTC	CASSLWGLPTDGYTF
TRBV6-5	-	-	TRBJ1-1	TGTGCCAGCAGTTATTTAACGGGGAACACTGAAGCTTTCTTT	CASSYLTGNTEAFF
TRBV5-1	-	-	TRBJ1-1	TGCGCCAGCAGCCTGGGGACTGCGAACACTGAAGCTTTCTTT	CASSLGTANTEAFF
TRBV6-5	-	-	TRBJ1-2	TGTGCCAGCAGTCGCCGGGACATGCCCTATGGCTACACCTTC	CASSRRDMPYGYTF
TRBV27	-	-	TRBJ2-1	TGTGCCACTTCCGGGACAACATACAATGAGCAGTTCTTC	CATSGTTYNEQFF
TRBV6-1	TRBD1	-	TRBJ2-7	TGTGCCACCTCTGGGACAGCCCCCTACGAGCAGTACTTC	CATSGTAPYEQYF
TRBV5-1	TRBD2	-	TRBJ2-3	TGCGCCAGCAGAAAGACAGCGGGAACTAGCACAGATACGCAGTATTTT	CASRKTAGTSTDTQYF
TRBV5-1	-	-	TRBJ1-3	TGCGCCAGCAGCTTGAGTAGGAGCTCTGGAAACACCATATATTTT	CASSLSRSSGNTIYF
TRBV30	-	-	TRBJ2-3	TGTGCCTGGAGTCCGCAGGGGCCCTATACGCAGTATTTT	CAWSPQGPYTQYF
TRBV6-6	-	few	TRBJ2-3	TGTGCCAGCAGGTTTCAAGATACGCAGTATTTT	CASRFQDTQYF
TRBV5-6	-	-	TRBJ1-5	TGTGCCAGCAGCCGAATCCTAGACGGGTACAATCAGCCCCAGCATTTT	CASSRILDGYNQPQHF
TRBV5-1	-	-	TRBJ1-3	TGCGCCAGCAGCGGAGGACAGACCTCTGGAAACACCATATATTTT	CASSGGQTSGNTIYF
TRBV6-1	-	-	TRBJ1-3	TGTGCCAGCAGTGAGAGGGGTTCGTCTGGAAACACCATATATTTT	CASSERGSSGNTIYF
TRBV25-1	-	few	TRBJ2-7	TGTGCCAGCAGTGAATTAAGCGTGTTGAGGGGCCAGCGGGAGCAGTACTTC	CASSELSVLRGQREQYF
TRBV4-3	-	-	TRBJ2-7	TGCGCCAGCAGCCAAGAAAGTAGCTCTTCCTACGAGCAGTACTTC	CASSQESSSSYEQYF
TRBV5-1	-	-	TRBJ2-7	TGCGCCAGCAGCTTGGAGGGCAGGGCGTCCTACGAGCAGTACTTC	CASSLEGRASYEQYF
TRBV6-5	TRBD1	-	TRBJ2-5	TGTGCCAGTGCAGGGGGTCCCGAGACCCAGTACTTC	CASAGGPETQYF
TRBV7-8	-	-	TRBJ1-6	TGTGCCAGCAGCTTAGGAGGTGGGGACAATTCACCCCTCCACTTT	CASSLGGGDNSPLHF
TRBV25-1	-	once	TRBJ1-2	TGTGCCAGCAGTCGTTCAGATTTCTATGGCTACACCTTC	CASSRSDFYGYTF
TRBV19	-	-	TRBJ2-3	TGTGCCAGTAGTATCCTAGCCACAGATACGCAGTATTTT	CASSILATDTQYF
TRBV25-1	-	-	TRBJ2-6	TGTGCCAGCAGTGCGACAGGGGCCAACGTCCTGACTTTC	CASSATGANVLTF
TRBV30	TRBD2	-	TRBJ2-5	TGTGCCTGGAGTCGTAGCGGGAGGCAAGAGACCCAGTACTTC	CAWSRSGRQETQYF
TRBV27	-	-	TRBJ1-2	TGTGCCAGCAGAGACGCAGGGGTTGCTAACTATGGCTACACCTTC	CASRDAGVANYGYTF
TRBV7-2	TRBD1	-	TRBJ2-1	TGTGCCAGCAGCGTCCGGGACAGGGCATTTTTCTCCTACAATGAGCAGTTCTTC	CASSVRDRAFFSYNEQFF
TRBV2	-	-	TRBJ1-1	TGTGCCAGCAGTGATACCCGGGGATCCACTGAAGCTTTCTTT	CASSDTRGSTEAFF
TRBV27	-	-	TRBJ1-1	TGTGCCAGCAGTTTTGGTCTTCGGACTGAAGCTTTCTTT	CASSFGLRTEAFF
TRBV7-7	TRBD2	-	TRBJ2-1	TGTGCCAGCAGCTTAGAGGTAGCGGGGGGGGTGAATGAGCAGTTCTTC	CASSLEVAGGVNEQFF
TRBV7-2	TRBD2	-	TRBJ2-2	TGTGCCAGCAGCTTAATAGCGGGAGTAAGAACCGGGGAGCTGTTTTTT	CASSLIAGVRTGELFF
TRBV19	-	-	TRBJ1-4	TGTGCCAGTTCTTGGACAACTAATGAAAAACTGTTTTTT	CASSWTTNEKLFF
TRBV29-1	TRBD1	-	TRBJ2-7	TGCAGCGTTTATGGGACAGGTATGTCCTACGAGCAGTACTTC	CSVYGTGMSYEQYF
TRBV19	-	-	TRBJ2-7	TGTGCCAGTAGCGATATGGGACAAGGGCACGAGCAGTACTTC	CASSDMGQGHEQYF
TRBV6-1	-	-	TRBJ1-1	TGTGCCAGCAGTGCGTCCAGATCGAACACTGAAGCTTTCTTT	CASSASRSNTEAFF
TRBV5-1	-	-	TRBJ2-7	TGCGCCAGCACACAAGACGGATCCTACGAGCAGTACTTC	CASTQDGSYEQYF
TRBV5-4	TRBD2	-	TRBJ2-5	TGTGCCAGCAGCTTGGACCCCGCAGCGGGGGGTATTGAGACCCAGTACTTC	CASSLDPAAGGIETQYF
TRBV7-9	TRBD1	-	TRBJ1-2	TGTGCCAGCAGCCACGGACAGGGAGAATATGGCTACACCTTC	CASSHGQGEYGYTF
TRBV7-9	TRBD2	-	TRBJ2-7	TGTGCCAGCAGCCGGGGACTAGCGGAGTCCTACGAGCAGTACTTC	CASSRGLAESYEQYF
TRBV5-1	TRBD2	once	TRBJ2-7	TGCGCCAGCAGCTTAAGCGGGGGCCGCTACGAGCAGTACTTC	CASSLSGGRYEQYF
TRBV4-1	-	-	TRBJ1-5	TGCGCCAGCAGCCAAGATCTTACACTCAATCAGCCCCAGCATTTT	CASSQDLTLNQPQHF
TRBV19	-	-	TRBJ2-1	TGTGCCAGTAGTATAAGGTCCAATCACAACAATGAGCAGTTCTTC	CASSIRSNHNNEQFF
TRBV5-8	-	-	TRBJ1-3	TGTGCCAGCAGCTTGGTTGCTCCCACGTTGTCGGGAAACACCATATATTTT	CASSLVAPTLSGNTIYF
TRBV5-5	TRBD2	-	TRBJ2-7	TGTGCCAGCAGCTTTAGCGGGAGGGATTACGAGCAGTACTTC	CASSFSGRDYEQYF